This entry lists 25 T cell receptor beta chains sequenced from one sample in a study of T cell responses to AZD1222 COVID-19 vaccine. Clones were sequenced by immunoSEQ multiplex PCR, and TCRdb holds only the in-frame ones, with some missing. Of some 50,000 clones in the sample, 86% are singletons; the top ten hold 16%. Source: peripheral blood, taken on day 0 of AZD1222 vaccination. The receptor source for this set is an adult in good health.

This clone has only one observation. This chain uses TRBV7-3 with TRBJ2-1; the D gene could be TRBD1 or TRBD2 (5 bases each). CDR1 and CDR2 from the germline V gene are SGHTA and FQGTGA. The V end was cut by 5 bases, the J end by 6 bases, with 20 bases between. The length of the CDR3 is 16 residues. This chain's CDR3 is CASSPSRDELANEQFF. CDR3 sequence (DNA): TGTGCCAGCAGCCCTTCCCGGGACGAATTGGCCAATGAGCAGTTCTTC.

The V call is TRBV18, the J call TRBJ1-2, with D possibly matching TRBD1 (5 bases). The CDR3 is 14 amino acids. V lost 2 bases, J lost 0 bases, and 7 bases lay in between. CDR1 and CDR2 from the germline V gene are KGHSH and LQKENI. The CDR3 DNA sequence: TGTGCCAGCTCACCAGGGACTGCTAACTATGGCTACACCTTC. Its translation: CASSPGTANYGYTF. Complete variable domain (other parts from reference TRBV18 and TRBJ1-2): NAGVMQNPRHLVRRRGQEARLRCSPMKGHSHVYWYRQLPEEGLKFMVYLQKENIIDESGMPKERFSAEFPKEGPSILRIQQVVRGDSAAYFCASSPGTANYGYTFGSGTRLTVV.

The chain recombines TRBV4-1 with TRBJ1-1, with 9 bases that match TRBD1. V was clipped by 1 base and J by 2 bases; unmatched bases: 8. The CDR3 is 17 amino acids. Germline loops: CDR1 MGHRA, CDR2 YSYEKL. The CDR3 here is CASSQGDREELNTEAFF. CDR3 sequence (DNA): TGCGCCAGCAGCCAAGGGGACAGGGAAGAACTTAACACTGAAGCTTTCTTT.

This chain uses TRBV18 with TRBJ2-3; 8 positions agree with TRBD2. The length of the CDR3 is 14 residues. V lost 3 bases and J lost 1; bases outside the gene matches: 0. Germline loops: CDR1 KGHSH, CDR2 LQKENI. CDR3 sequence (DNA): TGTGCCAGCTCACCCGGGGGGGGCACAGATACGCAGTATTTT. Protein product: CASSPGGGTDTQYF.

The V gene is TRBV5-5, the J gene TRBJ1-4, with 9 nucleotides matching TRBD1. Germline CDR1 SGHKS, CDR2 YYEKEE (reference sequence). The V segment lost 4 bases and the J segment 8 bases; nucleotides outside the gene matches: 3. The CDR3 is 13 amino acids. The CDR3 sequence: CASSTGQGEKLFF. The DNA for the CDR3 is TGTGCCAGCAGCACCGGACAGGGGGAAAAACTGTTTTTT.

Remarks on this clone: At the DNA level, this CDR3 is encoded by other sequences in the same sample as well. The V and J genes are TRBV9 and TRBJ2-7, with D uncertain. CDR3 length: 13 amino acids. Germline lookup yields CDR1 SGDLS and CDR2 YYNGEE. The V end lost 0 bases, the J end lost 1 base, and 5 bases lay between the germline ends. DNA for the CDR3: TGTGCCAGCAGCGTAGGGGTTTCCTACGAGCAGTACTTC. Amino acid sequence: CASSVGVSYEQYF.

This clone was observed a handful of times. V and J are TRBV28 and TRBJ1-5; 8 bases are shared with TRBD1. Germline V gene sequence: CDR1 MDHEN, CDR2 SYDVKM. The CDR3 is made up of 14 amino acids. V shed 6 bases and J 4 bases; nucleotides not matched to a gene: 5. CDR3 in amino acids: CASSPGQVNQPQHF. Written as DNA, the CDR3 is TGTGCCAGCAGCCCGGGACAGGTGAATCAGCCCCAGCATTTT.

The chain is built from TRBV6-5 and TRBJ1-3; D not certain. The CDR3 extends over 15 amino acids. Germline V gene lookup returns CDR1 MNHEY and CDR2 SVGAGI. The V end was cut by 1 base, the J end by 1 base, with 8 bases between. The CDR3 reads CASSYLGGSGNTIYF. CDR3 nucleotides: TGTGCCAGCAGTTACTTAGGAGGGTCTGGAAACACCATATATTTT.

The chain joins TRBV28 to TRBJ1-2; D remains ambiguous. Trimming stripped 3 bases from V and 1 base from J, with 6 bases between. Per germline, CDR1 MDHEN and CDR2 SYDVKM. The CDR3 runs to 13 residues. The CDR3 protein is CASSFRVNYGYTF. CDR3 coding DNA: TGTGCCAGCAGTTTTCGGGTTAACTATGGCTACACCTTC.

V and J are TRBV5-1 and TRBJ1-2; perhaps TRBD1 as D (6 bases). V shed 2 bases and J shed 1 base, with 12 bases lying between them. CDR3 size: 15 residues. CDR1 and CDR2 from the germline V gene are SGHRS and YFSETQ. CDR3 nucleotide sequence: TGCGCCAGCAGCTTCCCAGGGGTTGTTAACTATGGCTACACCTTC. As protein: CASSFPGVVNYGYTF.

This clone was recorded once. J is TRBJ1-1 and V is TRBV27, with TRBD1 matching 8 bases. Losses at the gene ends were 8 bases for V and 2 bases for J; bases not matched to a gene: 7. Per germline, CDR1 MNHEY and CDR2 SMNVEV (reference sequence). The CDR3 consists of 14 residues. The CDR3 DNA follows: TGTGCCAGCCGAACCGGGACAGGTAACACTGAAGCTTTCTTT. Encoded protein: CASRTGTGNTEAFF.

The chain uses TRBV28 and TRBJ2-3, with TRBD2 matching over 12 bases. J was trimmed by 2 bases and V by 4 bases; bases with no gene match: 4. The germline gives CDR1 MDHEN, CDR2 SYDVKM. The CDR3 covers 16 residues. The CDR3 reads CASSSGLAGPTDTQYF. Here the CDR3 DNA reads TGTGCCAGCAGTTCCGGACTAGCGGGACCCACAGATACGCAGTATTTT.

This chain joins TRBV27 and TRBJ1-1, with 10 bases that match TRBD1. Germline CDR1 MNHEY, CDR2 SMNVEV (reference sequence). The CDR3 loop spans 12 amino acids. The junction had 8 bases not matched to a gene; V was cut back by 8 bases and J by 11 bases. CDR3 loop: CASGGTGDPAFF. For the CDR3, the DNA is TGTGCCAGCGGCGGGACAGGGGATCCGGCTTTCTTT.

This clone has a single count. This chain links TRBV5-4 with TRBJ2-1, with 15 nucleotides matching TRBD2. This CDR3 has 14 amino acids. The V gene's germline CDR1 is SGHNT and CDR2 YYREEE (reference sequence). The trim removed 5 bases at V and 15 bases at J, leaving 9 bases unmatched. In DNA, the CDR3 is TGTGCCAGCAGATCTGGACTAGCGGGAGGGTCCCCGTTCTTC. It codes for CASRSGLAGGSPFF.

This chain links TRBV19 with TRBJ2-5; D may correspond to TRBD1 or TRBD2 (6 bases each). V lost 4 bases, J lost 3 bases, and 15 bases lay in between. Germline CDR1 is LNHDA and CDR2 is SQIVND (reference sequence). The CDR3 is made up of 15 amino acids. CDR3 DNA sequence: TGTGCCAGTAGTAAGGGGGACTTGTTTGAAGAGACCCAGTACTTC. As protein: CASSKGDLFEETQYF.

The rearrangement links TRBV30 to TRBJ1-1; 10 bases match TRBD1. Germline CDR1 and CDR2: GTSNPN and SVGIG (reference sequence). This CDR3 comprises 13 residues. The V segment lost 2 bases and the J segment 11 bases; nucleotides outside the gene matches: 8. CDR3 sequence reads: CAWSYRDRGPAFF. CDR3 sequence (DNA): TGTGCCTGGAGTTACCGGGACAGGGGCCCCGCTTTCTTT.

The chain employs TRBV11-3 and TRBJ2-1; 7 bases line up with TRBD2. This CDR3 spans 14 amino acids. Germline CDR1 and CDR2: SGHNT and YENEEA. Unmatched junction bases numbered 6, after V lost 5 bases and J lost 5 bases. The CDR3, as DNA: TGTGCCAGCAGCCTAAGCGGGACCAACAATGAGCAGTTCTTC. This encodes CASSLSGTNNEQFF.

This chain joins TRBV6-5 and TRBJ1-2, with D unclear. Germline CDR1 and CDR2: MNHEY and SVGAGI. There are 14 residues in the CDR3. V was shortened by 6 bases and J by 0 bases, with 11 bases between the two germline ends. The CDR3 loop reads CASRIGPANYGYTF. The CDR3 nucleotides are TGTGCCAGCAGAATAGGCCCAGCTAACTATGGCTACACCTTC.

The chain uses TRBV2 and TRBJ1-2; maybe TRBD1 (6 bases). V was pared by 7 bases and J by 2 bases, with 17 bases between. CDR3 length equals 15 residues. The V gene's germline CDR1 is SNHLY and CDR2 FYNNEI. The DNA of the CDR3 is TGTGCCAGCACCGAAGGGGGTGGACGGAACTATGGCTACACCTTC. It yields the protein CASTEGGGRNYGYTF.

The chain recombines TRBV19 with TRBJ1-1; D is uncertain. The V gene's germline CDR1 is LNHDA and CDR2 SQIVND (reference sequence). V lost 5 bases and J lost 1, with 11 bases in between. The CDR3 covers 14 residues. CDR3 DNA: TGTGCCAGTAGTTGGTCGTCTTCGAACACTGAAGCTTTCTTT. The encoded protein is CASSWSSSNTEAFF.

This chain connects TRBV24-1 to TRBJ2-7; D gene ambiguous. V gave up 0 bases and J gave up 5 bases, with 10 bases separating them. The V gene's germline CDR1 is KGHDR and CDR2 SFDVKD. CDR3 length: 14 amino acids. As DNA, the CDR3 is TGTGCCACCAGTGATTTGCCTAATCAGAACGAGCAGTACTTC. Its protein is CATSDLPNQNEQYF.

The rearrangement links TRBV19 to TRBJ1-1; 7 bases line up with TRBD1. Germline V CDR1 and CDR2: LNHDA, SQIVND (reference sequence). V shed 6 bases, J shed 6 bases, and the junction held 13 bases outside the gene matches. The CDR3 totals 15 residues. This CDR3 is CASSQRTGLFPEAFF. The CDR3 coding sequence is TGTGCCAGTAGCCAGAGGACAGGTTTGTTTCCTGAAGCTTTCTTT.

This clone has only one observation. This rearrangement joins TRBV2 to TRBJ2-1; D might be TRBD1 or TRBD2, each matching 6 bases. Deletions cut 2 bases from V and 3 bases from J, with 11 bases between. Germline CDR1 is SNHLY and CDR2 is FYNNEI. This CDR3 contains 15 residues. The CDR3 sequence: CASSENGGGYNEQFF. The CDR3 DNA follows: TGTGCCAGCAGTGAAAACGGAGGGGGCTACAATGAGCAGTTCTTC.

The CDR3 nucleotides are TGTGCCAGCTCACCACAGGGAGTCCGTGGCTACACCTTC. This gives the protein CASSPQGVRGYTF. V is TRBV18 and J is TRBJ1-2, with D hard to call. There are 13 residues in the CDR3. Trimming stripped 1 base from V and 7 bases from J, with 10 bases between. Per germline, CDR1 KGHSH and CDR2 LQKENI.

The table lists this clone with a few counts. This chain joins TRBV4-2 and TRBJ2-7, with D tentatively TRBD2 (5 bases). With 0 bases removed from V and 0 bases from J, the gap between germline ends came to 9 bases. CDR1 LGHNA and CDR2 YNFKEQ come from the germline V gene. The CDR3 spans 15 residues. The CDR3 region is CASSQEGETSYEQYF. The CDR3 DNA sequence: TGTGCCAGCAGCCAAGAGGGAGAGACCTCCTACGAGCAGTACTTC.